The 31 T cell receptor beta chains given below trace back to one sample, sequenced in a study of blood T cell repertoires in COVID-19. Assay: immunoSEQ multiplex PCR; the TCRdb copy retains only in-frame clones and omits some. The repertoire includes about 260,000 clones, around 83% of them detected once, and more than 1.5% sits in the top ten. Sequenced: peripheral blood. These receptors originate from a woman in her 40s who had recovered from COVID-19.

J is TRBJ1-2 and V is TRBV20-1; D remains ambiguous. The germline V gene has CDR1 DFQATT and CDR2 SNEGSKA (reference sequence). The CDR3 covers 11 residues. The ends were cut back, 3 bases at V and 3 bases at J, with 5 bases in the middle. The CDR3 spells CSASRDYGYTF. The CDR3 nucleotides are TGCAGTGCTAGCCGAGACTATGGCTACACCTTC.

V gene TRBV27 combines with J gene TRBJ1-3; TRBD1 is a possible D gene (5 bases). V shed 4 bases and J shed 3 bases, with 7 bases lying between them. The germline V gene encodes CDR1 MNHEY and CDR2 SMNVEV (reference sequence). The CDR3 covers 13 residues. CDR3 loop: CASSSGYGNTIYF. DNA for the CDR3: TGTGCCAGCAGTTCAGGGTATGGAAACACCATATATTTT.

The chain links TRBV18 to TRBJ2-3; 14 positions match TRBD2. The germline V gene has CDR1 KGHSH and CDR2 LQKENI. This CDR3 has 17 residues. With V trimmed by 6 bases and J by 2 bases, 7 bases remained unmatched. The CDR3 is CASSSGLAGGPTDTQYF. The CDR3 DNA follows: TGTGCCAGCTCCTCCGGACTAGCGGGGGGCCCCACAGATACGCAGTATTTT.

The chain carries TRBV10-3 and TRBJ1-4, with a weak D call TRBD1 (6 bases). Germline assignment: CDR1 ENHRY and CDR2 SYGVKD. V lost 10 bases and J 8 bases, leaving 14 bases between the germline ends. The CDR3 sequence is 12 residues long. DNA for the CDR3: TGTGCCACCAAGGGGGGGAGAGAAAAACTGTTTTTT. It is translated as CATKGGREKLFF.

The V call is TRBV2, the J call TRBJ1-6, with D unclear. This CDR3 region has 15 residues. Germline loops: CDR1 SNHLY, CDR2 FYNNEI. The V gene lost 10 bases and the J gene lost 0 bases, with 13 bases spanning the gap. This chain's CDR3 is CATLSRDSYNSPLHF. The CDR3 DNA follows: TGTGCCACCCTTAGTCGGGACTCCTATAATTCACCCCTCCACTTT.

The chain links TRBV30 to TRBJ1-5, with D unresolved. V was cut by 0 bases and J by 7 bases, with 10 bases left in between. This CDR3 region has 13 residues. Per germline, CDR1 GTSNPN and CDR2 SVGIG (reference sequence). CDR3 nucleotides: TGTGCCTGGAGTGTAGGAAGACTCCAGCCCCAGCATTTT. Its translation: CAWSVGRLQPQHF.

The chain has TRBV5-1 and TRBJ2-5; 7 bases align to TRBD1. The CDR3 has 14 amino acids. J was trimmed by 5 bases and V by 4 bases; bases with no gene match: 8. Germline V gene sequence: CDR1 SGHRS, CDR2 YFSETQ. The CDR3 DNA reads as TGCGCCAGCAGCCCGTCGACAGGGCTGGAGACCCAGTACTTC. Its translation is CASSPSTGLETQYF.

V gene TRBV3-1 (or the pseudogene TRBV3-2) combines with J gene TRBJ2-7; 12 nucleotides agree with TRBD1. This CDR3 is 16 amino acids long. Germline CDR1 and CDR2: LGHDT and YNNKEL (reference sequence). J lost 6 bases, V lost 4 bases, and 10 bases had no gene match. The CDR3 loop is CASSPGEGQGAPEQYF. The CDR3 DNA reads as TGTGCCAGCAGCCCCGGGGAGGGACAGGGGGCTCCCGAGCAGTACTTC.

This chain connects TRBV29-1 to TRBJ2-1; 14 bases match TRBD2. J was trimmed by 7 bases and V by 5 bases; bases with no gene match: 7. The CDR3 totals 15 residues. CDR1 and CDR2 (germline): SQVTM, ANQGSEA. CDR3 DNA: TGCAGCGTTCAGCGGACTAGCGGGGGGAGGAATGAGCAGTTCTTC. Its translation: CSVQRTSGGRNEQFF.

The genes are TRBV5-5 and TRBJ1-1; 7 nucleotides match TRBD1. This CDR3 has 14 residues. CDR1 and CDR2 (germline): SGHKS, YYEKEE (reference sequence). The V and J ends lost 0 bases and 10 bases, in that order; junction bases with no gene match: 9. In nucleotides, the CDR3 is TGTGCCAGCAGCTTGGCCAACTCAGGGGGTCGAGCTTTCTTT. It is translated as CASSLANSGGRAFF.

This clone occurred a few times. The CDR3 bases are TGTGCCAGCAGTGAATCAGGAACCGGGGAGCTGTTTTTT. It yields the protein CASSESGTGELFF. V usage is TRBV6-1 and J usage is TRBJ2-2, with unresolved D. This CDR3 region has 13 residues. In germline, CDR1 is MNHNS, CDR2 SASEGT. The V end was cut by 2 bases, the J end by 5 bases, with 6 bases between.

The chain recombines TRBV30 with TRBJ1-2; no clear D. The CDR3 spans 13 residues. The ends were cut back, 3 bases at V and 0 bases at J, with 8 bases in the middle. Germline CDR1 and CDR2: GTSNPN and SVGIG (reference sequence). The CDR3, as DNA: TGTGCCTGGAGCCCTGACTCTAACTATGGCTACACCTTC. Protein sequence: CAWSPDSNYGYTF.

Comment on this clone: Other DNA sequences in this sample translate to the same CDR3. In DNA form, the CDR3 reads TGTGCCAGCAGTTTTGGTGGCCAGCCCCAGCATTTT. It encodes CASSFGGQPQHF. The chain couples TRBV12-3 or TRBV12-4 to TRBJ1-5; D gene unclear. V was shortened by 3 bases and J by 7 bases, with 7 bases between the two germline ends. The CDR3 sequence is 12 residues long.

V gene TRBV6-4 combines with J gene TRBJ2-2, with 8 bases aligning to TRBD1. This CDR3 has 14 amino acids. In germline, CDR1 is MRHNA, CDR2 SNTAGT. Trimming at V came to 7 bases and at J to 6 bases, leaving 7 bases not matched to a gene. The CDR3 here is CASKKEQGAGELFF. CDR3 nucleotides: TGTGCCAGCAAAAAGGAACAGGGGGCCGGGGAGCTGTTTTTT.

The V call is TRBV2, the J call TRBJ1-5; TRBD1 is a possible D gene (6 bases). Trimming took 7 bases from V and 0 from J, leaving 13 bases between them. This CDR3 region has 15 residues. Germline assignment: CDR1 SNHLY and CDR2 FYNNEI. The DNA for the CDR3 is TGTGCCAGCAAACCCGGGACATATAGCAATCAGCCCCAGCATTTT. Protein product: CASKPGTYSNQPQHF.

The rearrangement joins TRBV28 to TRBJ1-6; 7 positions match TRBD1. From germline, CDR1 is MDHEN and CDR2 SYDVKM. This CDR3 contains 15 residues. V trimming: 4 bases; J trimming: 7 bases; junction bases outside the gene matches: 7. The CDR3 bases are TGTGCCAGCAGTTCCCCCGACAGGGTCAATTCACCCCTCCACTTT. Translation gives CASSSPDRVNSPLHF.

This chain links TRBV5-4 with TRBJ2-5, with no clear D. The V end lost 0 bases, the J end lost 3 bases, and 6 bases lay between the germline ends. The CDR3 is 13 residues long. From germline, CDR1 is SGHNT and CDR2 YYREEE (reference sequence). The chain's CDR3 is CASSLDEKETQYF. The CDR3 bases are TGTGCCAGCAGCTTGGATGAGAAAGAGACCCAGTACTTC.

CDR3 loop: CASSLGSRGLGYNSPLHF. CDR3 nucleotides: TGTGCCAGCAGTTTAGGATCCAGGGGGCTCGGTTATAATTCACCCCTCCACTTT. The chain carries TRBV27 and TRBJ1-6; 8 positions match TRBD1. V was clipped by 2 bases and J by 4 bases; unmatched bases: 10. Germline CDR1 reads MNHEY; CDR2 reads SMNVEV (reference sequence). The CDR3 totals 18 residues.

This chain joins TRBV20-1 and TRBJ2-2, with 7 bases matching TRBD1. Germline CDR1 is DFQATT and CDR2 is SNEGSKA (reference sequence). There are 15 residues in the CDR3. J lost 7 bases, V lost 3 bases, and 11 bases had no gene match. CDR3 in amino acids: CSASLSGTAIGELFF. CDR3 nucleotides: TGCAGTGCTAGTTTGTCTGGGACAGCAATCGGGGAGCTGTTTTTT.

The chain is built from TRBV27 and TRBJ1-4, with a possible D match to TRBD1 (5 bases). The V gene lost 4 bases and the J gene lost 2 bases, with 14 bases spanning the gap. The CDR3 contains 16 residues. Germline V gene data show CDR1 as MNHEY and CDR2 as SMNVEV (reference sequence). The DNA of the CDR3 is TGTGCCAGCAGTTCAGGGTTTGCGGAGACTAATGAAAAACTGTTTTTT. Protein product: CASSSGFAETNEKLFF.

V is TRBV27 and J is TRBJ2-7; 8 bases agree with TRBD1. Per germline, CDR1 MNHEY and CDR2 SMNVEV (reference sequence). The CDR3 has 15 amino acids. The V segment lost 5 bases and the J segment 4 bases; nucleotides outside the gene matches: 10. The CDR3 protein is CASSQTGVGAYEQYF. CDR3 bases: TGTGCCAGCAGTCAGACAGGGGTTGGGGCTTACGAGCAGTACTTC.

This clone was seen only once. The V call is TRBV7-9, the J call TRBJ2-1; 16 positions agree with TRBD2. Germline CDR1 and CDR2: SEHNR and FQNEAQ (reference sequence). The V and J ends lost 0 bases and 8 bases, in that order; junction bases with no gene match: 7. This CDR3 is 18 amino acids long. The CDR3 nucleotides read TGTGCCAGCAGCTTAGCAACAGGGACTAGCGGGGGGGCGCATGAGCAGTTCTTC. This sequence encodes CASSLATGTSGGAHEQFF.

This chain connects TRBV5-1 to TRBJ2-1, with TRBD2 matching 8 bases. In germline, CDR1 is SGHRS, CDR2 YFSETQ. CDR3 length: 16 residues. V gave up 0 bases and J gave up 2 bases; unmatched junction bases: 4. CDR3 in DNA: TGCGCCAGCAGCTTGGGAGGTAGCGGGGCCTACAATGAGCAGTTCTTC. It yields the protein CASSLGGSGAYNEQFF.

The CDR3 nucleotides read TGTGCCAGCAGTTTTCCGGACAGAGATAGGGAGCAGTTCTTC. As protein: CASSFPDRDREQFF. The chain recombines TRBV28 with TRBJ2-1, with D possibly being TRBD1 (6 bases). The length of the CDR3 is 14 residues. The germline V gene encodes CDR1 MDHEN and CDR2 SYDVKM. V lost 3 bases and J lost 10, with 16 bases in between.

This CDR3 reads CASSFAGGGGELFF. For the CDR3, the DNA is TGTGCCAGCAGCTTCGCCGGGGGAGGCGGGGAGCTGTTTTTT. J is TRBJ2-2 and V is TRBV11-2; D may be TRBD2 (6 bases). This CDR3 has 14 amino acids. The germline CDR1 and CDR2 sequences are SGHAT and FQNNGV. V lost 3 bases, J lost 7 bases, and 12 bases lay in between.

The V gene is TRBV29-1, the J gene TRBJ2-1; 7 bases line up with TRBD2. Germline V gives CDR1 SQVTM, CDR2 ANQGSEA. Trimming at V came to 6 bases and at J to 0 bases, leaving 8 bases not matched to a gene. This CDR3 is 15 amino acids long. CDR3: CSVMGGVSSYNEQFF. As DNA, the CDR3 is TGCAGCGTGATGGGGGGGGTGAGCTCCTACAATGAGCAGTTCTTC.

The V gene is TRBV28, the J gene TRBJ2-5; D is possibly TRBD1 (5 bases). CDR1 MDHEN and CDR2 SYDVKM come from the germline V gene. V was pared by 3 bases and J by 6 bases, with 11 bases between. This CDR3 comprises 13 residues. CDR3 region: CASSFAGMKTQYF. The CDR3 coding sequence is TGTGCCAGCAGTTTCGCAGGGATGAAGACCCAGTACTTC.

This chain joins TRBV2 and TRBJ2-5; D not resolved. The CDR3 totals 14 residues. Per germline, CDR1 SNHLY and CDR2 FYNNEI. V gave up 3 bases and J gave up 4 bases, with 12 bases separating them. CDR3 nucleotides: TGTGCCAGCAGTGACCGGGTAATGGGAGAGACCCAGTACTTC. Its translation is CASSDRVMGETQYF.

The V call is TRBV6-4, the J call TRBJ2-3, with TRBD2 matching 8 bases. V shed 3 bases, J shed 1 base, and the junction held 6 bases outside the gene matches. From germline, CDR1 is MRHNA and CDR2 SNTAGT. The CDR3 covers 16 residues. CDR3 sequence reads: CASSESLAVRTDTQYF. DNA of the CDR3: TGTGCCAGCAGTGAGTCACTAGCGGTTCGCACAGATACGCAGTATTTT.

The V and J genes are TRBV29-1 and TRBJ1-5; no clear D. Trimming cost V 5 bases and J 9 bases, with 14 bases left between them. Germline assignment: CDR1 SQVTM and CDR2 ANQGSEA. This CDR3 region has 12 residues. The DNA for the CDR3 is TGCAGCGTTAAGCAATCGAACGGGCCCCAGCATTTT. Translating it yields CSVKQSNGPQHF.

V is TRBV29-1 and J is TRBJ2-3, with a possible D match to TRBD1 (7 bases). V gave up 7 bases and J gave up 0 bases, with 17 bases separating them. Germline V lookup: CDR1 SQVTM, CDR2 ANQGSEA. The CDR3 has 15 amino acids. The CDR3 coding sequence is TGCAGCGCCCCAGGGGGAGCGGGTAGCACAGATACGCAGTATTTT. Its protein product is CSAPGGAGSTDTQYF.